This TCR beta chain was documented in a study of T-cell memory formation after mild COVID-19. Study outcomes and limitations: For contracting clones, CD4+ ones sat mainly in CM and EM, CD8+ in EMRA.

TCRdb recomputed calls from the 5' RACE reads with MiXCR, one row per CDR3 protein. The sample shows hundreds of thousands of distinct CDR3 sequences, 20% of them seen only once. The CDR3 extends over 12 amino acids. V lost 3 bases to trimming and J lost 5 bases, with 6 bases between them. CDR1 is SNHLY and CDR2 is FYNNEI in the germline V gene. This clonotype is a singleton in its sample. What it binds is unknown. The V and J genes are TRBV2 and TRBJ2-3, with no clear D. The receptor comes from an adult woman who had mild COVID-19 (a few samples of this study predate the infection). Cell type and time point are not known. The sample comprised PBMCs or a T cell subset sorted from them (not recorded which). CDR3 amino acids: CASSELRDTQYF. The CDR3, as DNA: TGTGCCAGCAGTGAGTTAAGAGATACGCAGTATTTT.